This entry lists 15 T cell receptor beta chains sequenced from one sample in a study of vaccination and CD4 T cells after COVID-19. The time point is: late sampling 161 to 241 days after vaccination in a few convalescent patients. MiXCR, applied by TCRdb to the PCR reads, yields one record per CDR3 protein. The table includes just over 35,000 distinct CDR3 sequences, 36% detected once. The sequencing here drew on CD4+ T cells from blood, taken about 7 months after SARS-CoV-2 vaccination. These receptors came from a human donor who had recovered from COVID-19.

The genes are TRBV7-2 and TRBJ2-3; D gene ambiguous. V was clipped by 5 bases and J by 6 bases, with 15 bases between them. Germline V gene sequence: CDR1 SGHTA, CDR2 FQGNSA. This CDR3 region has 14 residues. This CDR3 is CASSLPTIEDTQYF. The CDR3 nucleotides are TGTGCCAGCAGCCTGCCGACCATAGAGGATACGCAGTATTTT. Supplemented by reference TRBV7-2 and TRBJ2-3, the full variable domain reads GAGVSQSPSNKVTEKGKDVELRCDPISGHTALYWYRQSLGQGLEFLIYFQGNSAPDKSGLPSDRFSAERTGGSVSTLTIQRTQQEDSAVYLCASSLPTIEDTQYFGPGTRLTVL.

The chain links TRBV29-1 to TRBJ2-7; tentatively, D is TRBD2 (6 bases). Germline V CDR1 and CDR2: SQVTM, ANQGSEA. The CDR3 runs to 13 residues. V lost 5 bases and J lost 0, with 11 bases in between. Here the CDR3 reads CSVSGLSSYEQYF. CDR3 nucleotides: TGCAGCGTTTCGGGACTCAGCTCCTACGAGCAGTACTTC.

V and J are TRBV7-9 and TRBJ2-1; D is uncertain. V lost 5 bases and J lost 0, with 11 bases in between. This CDR3 has 15 residues. Germline V CDR1 and CDR2: SEHNR, FQNEAQ (reference sequence). The CDR3 nucleotides are TGTGCCAGCAGCAAATACATTGGCTCCTACAATGAGCAGTTCTTC. This encodes CASSKYIGSYNEQFF. Filled out from reference TRBV7-9 and TRBJ2-1, the complete variable domain reads DTGVSQNPRHKITKRGQNVTFRCDPISEHNRLYWYRQTLGQGPEFLTYFQNEAQLEKSRLLSDRFSAERPKGSFSTLEIQRTEQGDSAMYLCASSKYIGSYNEQFFGPGTRLTVL.

This clonotype showed up just a few times. The chain links TRBV27 to TRBJ1-2; tentative D call: TRBD1 (5 bases). The CDR3 has 13 residues. Trimming shortened V by 8 bases and J by 2 bases, and 12 bases separated the two germline ends. Germline lookup yields CDR1 MNHEY and CDR2 SMNVEV (reference sequence). CDR3 coding DNA: TGTGCCAGCGCACGGGGCCACAACTATGGCTACACCTTC. This translates into CASARGHNYGYTF.

This rearrangement joins TRBV6-2 or TRBV6-3 to TRBJ2-2; 8 nucleotides line up with TRBD2. The CDR3 runs to 13 residues. The trim removed 6 bases at V and 4 bases at J, leaving 1 base unmatched. From germline, CDR1 is MNHEY and CDR2 SVGEGT. The CDR3: CASRGTSTGELFF. CDR3 bases: TGTGCCAGCAGGGGGACTAGCACCGGGGAGCTGTTTTTT.

The CDR3, as DNA: TGTGCCAGCAGCTTAGTTGCGGGACACCAATACGAGCAGTACTTC. Translation: CASSLVAGHQYEQYF. The chain has TRBV7-8 and TRBJ2-7; perhaps D is TRBD1 or TRBD2 (6 bases each). Trimming left V 1 base short and J 4 bases short, with 14 bases between. The length of the CDR3 is 15 residues. Germline assignment: CDR1 SGHVS and CDR2 FQNEAQ.

In this sample, this clonotype turned up a few times. The V gene is TRBV28, the J gene TRBJ1-6; D is unclear. The CDR3 runs to 14 residues. Germline V gene lookup returns CDR1 MDHEN and CDR2 SYDVKM. Trimming pared 4 bases from V and 6 bases from J, leaving 10 bases between. The CDR3 sequence is CASSSRQTNSPLHF. The CDR3 DNA reads as TGTGCCAGCAGTTCTAGGCAGACTAATTCACCCCTCCACTTT.

The rearrangement links TRBV29-1 to TRBJ2-5, with 11 bases that match TRBD2. Germline lookup yields CDR1 SQVTM and CDR2 ANQGSEA. V shed 6 bases and J 4 bases; nucleotides not matched to a gene: 1. The CDR3 sequence is 12 residues long. The CDR3 loop is CSVGLAGETQYF. The CDR3 region has the DNA TGCAGCGTAGGACTAGCGGGAGAGACCCAGTACTTC.

Comments on this clonotype: The junction and the germline gene differ at one end; a read error may be behind it. The chain combines TRBV7-2 with TRBJ2-5; D ambiguous. From germline, CDR1 is SGHTA and CDR2 FQGNSA. CDR3 length equals 13 residues. CDR3 loop: CASGLELQETQYF. The CDR3 DNA follows: TGTGCCAGCGGCTTAGAACTACAAGAGACCCAGTACTTC.

The chain uses TRBV15 and TRBJ2-3, with D possibly matching TRBD2 (6 bases). The germline V and J ends were trimmed by 0 bases and 1 base, with 20 bases remaining between them. The CDR3 loop spans 19 amino acids. Looked up from germline, CDR1 is LNHNV and CDR2 is YYDKDF (reference sequence). The CDR3, as DNA: TGTGCCACCAGCAGAGATGCCCCGTTCAGTAGCGGAGGCACAGATACGCAGTATTTT. Residues: CATSRDAPFSSGGTDTQYF. Based on the CDR3 plus reference TRBV15 and TRBJ2-3, the full variable domain is DAMVIQNPRYQVTQFGKPVTLSCSQTLNHNVMYWYQQKSSQAPKLLFHYYDKDFNNEADTPDNFQSRRPNTSFCFLDIRSPGLGDTAMYLCATSRDAPFSSGGTDTQYFGPGTRLTVL.

CDR3 sequence (DNA): TGTGCCAGCAGCTTAATGGCCCGAGGCGGGAGATGGGACATTCAGTACTTC. It translates to CASSLMARGGRWDIQYF. The chain couples TRBV7-9 to TRBJ2-4, with 7 bases that match TRBD2. The CDR3 totals 17 residues. Per germline, CDR1 SEHNR and CDR2 FQNEAQ (reference sequence). V lost 2 bases and J lost 8; bases outside the gene matches: 15.

The chain links TRBV19 to TRBJ1-1; no reliable D call. The germline V gene encodes CDR1 LNHDA and CDR2 SQIVND (reference sequence). V was trimmed by 5 bases and J by 5 bases, leaving 18 bases between them. The CDR3 covers 15 residues. The CDR3 region is CASSVGRSPWTEAFF. The CDR3 region has the DNA TGTGCCAGTAGTGTCGGCAGGTCCCCGTGGACTGAAGCTTTCTTT. Based on the CDR3 plus reference TRBV19 and TRBJ1-1, the full variable domain is DGGITQSPKYLFRKEGQNVTLSCEQNLNHDAMYWYRQDPGQGLRLIYYSQIVNDFQKGDIAEGYSVSREKKESFPLTVTSAQKNPTAFYLCASSVGRSPWTEAFFGQGTRLTVV.

The chain employs TRBV27 and TRBJ2-2; TRBD1 matches 7 bases. The CDR3 totals 13 residues. Looked up from germline, CDR1 is MNHEY and CDR2 is SMNVEV (reference sequence). V lost 6 bases, J lost 7 bases, and 5 bases stayed unmatched. The CDR3 DNA reads as TGTGCCAGCAGAACAGGGGAGAGCGGGGAGCTGTTTTTT. It encodes CASRTGESGELFF.

The chain couples TRBV20-1 to TRBJ2-3, with D possibly being TRBD1 (6 bases). The CDR3 contains 14 residues. Trimming removed 1 base at V and 4 bases at J, with 12 bases between. Germline CDR1 and CDR2: DFQATT and SNEGSKA (reference sequence). In nucleotides, the CDR3 is TGCAGTGCTAGAGGTGGGGGCGAGGCAGATACGCAGTATTTT. Encoded protein: CSARGGGEADTQYF.

The chain carries TRBV7-9 and TRBJ2-7; TRBD2 agrees at 12 bases. This CDR3 is built from 19 residues. The V gene end was trimmed by 0 bases and the J gene end by 3 bases; junction bases not matched to a gene: 12. CDR1 is SEHNR and CDR2 is FQNEAQ in the germline V gene (reference sequence). Written as DNA, the CDR3 is TGTGCCAGCAGCTTAGCTGGCAGGGGACTAGCGGGCGCTAACTACGAGCAGTACTTC. Its translation is CASSLAGRGLAGANYEQYF.